This T cell receptor beta chain was sequenced in a study of human T cells and chemical hapten exposure (dated by TCRdb to 2020 to 2023). Background on the whole study: For sensitization, 2% DPC in acetone was applied to a roughly 2 cm by roughly 2 cm area of upper inner arm skin. Throughout the study period of 20 to 25 weeks, patients also received therapeutic DPC doses to the scalp every week. Patch testing on the upper back used Finn chambers containing 0.01% DPC, with scoring done after 6 days according to International Contact Dermatitis Research Group standards. Most of the patients in the cohort were female, and the cohort covered alopecia areata with under or over 50% scalp involvement, alopecia totalis and alopecia universalis. Libraries were combined into a pool for sequencing, and differences in TCR yield between samples came mainly from small differences in library volumes within the pool. In alopecia patients, the study followed how the peripheral blood TCR repertoire changed in vivo over primary and secondary sensitization to diphenylcyclopropenone (DPC), a hapten. Blood was sampled from patients pre-sensitization (week 0) and at 2, 6 and about 24 weeks after DPC sensitization. For TCR sequencing, blood came from 25 to 35 alopecia patients at anywhere from one to four time points (pre-sensitization, 2, 6 and 24 weeks).

The library was produced with RACE. This sample was sequenced with a NextSeq 500. During library preparation, unique molecular identifiers were attached to individual cDNA molecules so that TCRs could be counted quantitatively and reproducibly. Each blood RNA sample was used to sequence both TCR alpha and TCR beta chains. As for how the authors treated the data: A median of about 87,000 TCRs per sample was observed, with a range of about 23,224 to 690,600. The Decombinator software suite was used to annotate V, J and CDR3 in the TCR reads. To make PS versus PT1 abundance plots, every sample was subsampled to the same number of TCRs (28,000). TCRs were defined as expanded if absent before sensitization and observed at least eight times at the 2-week time point. Using fastp trimming at Q25 and MiXCR clonotype assembly, TCRdb reanalyzed the public sequencing data and kept in-frame beta chains. A single entry per CDR3 protein holds the most common genes and DNA from its merged rows. In this record, the V and J calls reflect TCRdb's handling and not the investigators' own analysis. The sample table shows fewer than 150,000 distinct CDR3 sequences, and 12% are seen once. 1.1% to 1.5% of the sample is in the top ten clones.

Points the paper makes about the study in general: DPC sensitization did not change how many TCRs were above 1 in 1000 frequency, and no evidence was found of alterations in global repertoire structure. After repeated subsampling, the strength of the expansion versus patch-test correlation and the threshold at which it became significant changed. Compared with pre-sensitization or healthy control sets, expanded TCRs formed significantly more large CDR3 similarity clusters, which is consistent with antigen-driven responses. A positive correlation was found between the number of PT1 expanded TCRs and patch test score, with significance reached at thresholds 8, 16 and 32 but not 4. Alopecia, a presumed autoimmune disease, was present in all patients, so the immune response of the patients might differ from that of healthy individuals.

This clonotype was picked up many times. There is no known antigen for this receptor. No base-level quality is on record; no much larger clone is a single base apart. What the time point label conveys for this sample: patch test 2, 6 weeks after DPC sensitization. Explained via the paper, the treatment or condition label denotes: therapeutic diphenylcyclopropenone sensitization with weekly scalp DPC. At each patch-test visit, blood was drawn before the patch test was applied. Eligible patients were aged 18 to 70, diagnosed with alopecia, deemed suitable for DPC therapy, and excluded if pregnant. Total RNA was extracted from unfractionated whole blood collected in Tempus Blood RNA tubes. Trimming takes 6 bases from V and 3 bases from J, and the germline ends sit 14 bases apart. Its CDR3 holds 14 amino acids, cysteine through phenylalanine. Of all the DNA, just the CDR3 is kept, 42 bases in frame from base 1. The germline V gene specifies MGHDK as CDR1 and SYGVNS as CDR2.

The chain was built from TRBV25-1 and TRBJ1-1; TRBD1 is possibly the D segment (5 matching bases). The sequence came from a woman between 50 and 59 years old with alopecia areata. Some clones in this sample may be carry-over from other donors' samples. The sample here was whole blood, taken in connection with sensitization to the hapten diphenylcyclopropenone (DPC). The CDR3 protein sequence reads: CASSRDPSYTEAFF. The nucleotides read TGTGCCAGCAGCCGGGACCCATCGTACACTGAAGCTTTCTTT.